The 26 T cell receptor beta chains presented below share a single source sample, sequenced in a study of graft-versus-host responses after intestinal transplantation. No antigen has been identified for these receptors. The assay was immunoSEQ multiplex PCR, and TCRdb's table has in-frame clones only and misses some. The table records about 93,000 clones, over 85% of them present only once. The sequences come from unstimulated CD8+ T cells sorted from spleen or lymph node cells, collected before intestinal transplant. These receptor sequences come from a human donor who received an intestinal transplant.

In nucleotides, the CDR3 is TGTGCCAGCAGCCCAAGTCCAACTGGTAACACTGAAGCTTTCTTT. It encodes CASSPSPTGNTEAFF. The genes are TRBV7-8 and TRBJ1-1, with no clear D. This CDR3 spans 15 amino acids. V lost 5 bases and J lost 2, with 15 bases in between. Germline V gene sequence: CDR1 SGHVS, CDR2 FQNEAQ.

The chain recombines TRBV6-4 with TRBJ1-2; no definite D call. V lost 0 bases to trimming and J lost 6 bases, with 11 bases between them. Germline V gene sequence: CDR1 MRHNA, CDR2 SNTAGT. The CDR3 has 14 amino acids. CDR3 coding DNA: TGTGCCAGCAGTGACTCGATACTTAGCAATGGCTACACCTTC. Protein product: CASSDSILSNGYTF.

The V gene is TRBV30, the J gene TRBJ1-2, with 7 nucleotides matching TRBD1. This CDR3 is built from 14 residues. Trimming took 3 bases from V and 2 from J; bases not matched to a gene: 6. Germline lookup yields CDR1 GTSNPN and CDR2 SVGIG (reference sequence). The CDR3 protein is CAWRGTENNYGYTF. DNA for the CDR3: TGTGCCTGGAGGGGGACAGAAAACAACTATGGCTACACCTTC.

This chain connects TRBV9 to TRBJ1-2, with D hard to call. Germline V gene sequence: CDR1 SGDLS, CDR2 YYNGEE. The V end lost 6 bases, the J end lost 0 bases, and 12 bases lay between the germline ends. This CDR3 has 14 residues. The CDR3 is CASTPGRANYGYTF. The CDR3 nucleotides read TGTGCCAGCACCCCGGGAAGAGCTAACTATGGCTACACCTTC.

V gene TRBV6-5 combines with J gene TRBJ1-6; maybe TRBD1 (5 bases). V lost 0 bases and J 6 bases, leaving 9 bases between the germline ends. CDR3 length equals 15 residues. Germline CDR1 and CDR2: MNHEY and SVGAGI. CDR3 in amino acids: CASSYSQGGNSPLHF. In nucleotides, the CDR3 is TGTGCCAGCAGTTACTCGCAGGGAGGTAATTCACCCCTCCACTTT.

This chain joins TRBV5-1 and TRBJ2-6, with 12 positions matching TRBD2. Unmatched junction bases numbered 5, after V lost 4 bases and J lost 0 bases. Germline CDR1 is SGHRS and CDR2 is YFSETQ. CDR3 size: 18 residues. The CDR3 DNA reads as TGCGCCAGCAGCCCGGGACTAGCGGGCCCCTCTGGGGCCAACGTCCTGACTTTC. Its protein product is CASSPGLAGPSGANVLTF.

The chain has TRBV19 and TRBJ2-7, with TRBD1 matching over 7 bases. The CDR3 has 17 amino acids. Per germline, CDR1 LNHDA and CDR2 SQIVND (reference sequence). Trimming cost V 0 bases and J 6 bases; bases outside gene matches: 14. The CDR3 bases are TGTGCCAGTAGTATAGATTACCGGACAGGCAAGGTCCGCGAGCAGTACTTC. Amino acid sequence: CASSIDYRTGKVREQYF.

This clone occurred once. The V call is TRBV19, the J call TRBJ2-1; a weak D match, TRBD2 (6 bases). Germline values: CDR1 LNHDA, CDR2 SQIVND (reference sequence). The CDR3 sequence is 15 residues long. The ends were cut back, 4 bases at V and 1 base at J, with 11 bases in the middle. CDR3 residues: CASSTGTSSYNEQFF. CDR3 sequence (DNA): TGTGCCAGTAGTACCGGGACTTCATCCTACAATGAGCAGTTCTTC.

The chain couples TRBV4-3 to TRBJ1-1; 9 bases line up with TRBD1. Per the germline V gene, CDR1 is LGHNA and CDR2 is YSLEER. Germline trimming cut 3 bases from V and 0 bases from J; bases unmatched to any gene: 2. The CDR3 sequence is 15 residues long. CDR3 coding DNA: TGCGCCAGCAGCCAGGGGACAGGGTTGAACACTGAAGCTTTCTTT. Translation gives CASSQGTGLNTEAFF.

V and J are TRBV13 and TRBJ2-1; TRBD2 matches 9 bases. The V and J ends lost 3 bases and 10 bases, in that order; junction bases with no gene match: 7. In germline, CDR1 is PRHDT, CDR2 FYEKMQ (reference sequence). This CDR3 spans 14 amino acids. CDR3 nucleotide sequence: TGTGCCAGCAGCTTGCGGGGGGGATTTCACGAGCAGTTCTTC. Encoded protein: CASSLRGGFHEQFF.

The chain combines TRBV7-3 with TRBJ2-5; 12 bases line up with TRBD2. The germline gives CDR1 SGHTA, CDR2 FQGTGA. The CDR3 contains 15 residues. The ends lost 6 bases at V and 5 bases at J; junction bases unmatched: 7. The CDR3 nucleotides read TGTGCCAGCAGTTCGACCGGACTAGCGGGGGAGACCCAGTACTTC. The encoded protein is CASSSTGLAGETQYF.

The rearrangement links TRBV7-9 to TRBJ2-7; 7 bases are a match to TRBD1. The CDR3 runs 19 residues. The V segment lost 5 bases and the J segment 0 bases; nucleotides outside the gene matches: 19. From germline, CDR1 is SEHNR and CDR2 FQNEAQ (reference sequence). This chain's CDR3 is CASSPYSNHRGRSSYEQYF. CDR3 coding DNA: TGTGCCAGCAGCCCCTATTCAAACCACAGGGGACGAAGCTCCTACGAGCAGTACTTC.

The J gene is TRBJ2-1, the V gene TRBV5-6; maybe TRBD2 (6 bases). The V and J ends lost 1 base and 5 bases respectively, with 13 bases between them. The CDR3 extends over 15 amino acids. Germline CDR1 is SGHDT and CDR2 is YYEEEE. The CDR3 DNA reads as TGTGCCAGCAGCTTGAATGCGGGAAGCAACAATGAGCAGTTCTTC. It yields the protein CASSLNAGSNNEQFF.

This chain links TRBV27 with TRBJ1-1, with 7 bases that match TRBD1. The germline gives CDR1 MNHEY, CDR2 SMNVEV (reference sequence). The V segment lost 4 bases and the J segment 1 base; nucleotides outside the gene matches: 9. The CDR3 is 16 amino acids. CDR3 loop: CASSSTGVVGNTEAFF. The CDR3 DNA is TGTGCCAGCAGTTCTACAGGGGTGGTGGGGAACACTGAAGCTTTCTTT.

The gene calls are TRBV5-1 and TRBJ1-2; D is possibly TRBD1 (6 bases). Germline CDR1 SGHRS, CDR2 YFSETQ. The V and J ends lost 0 bases and 5 bases respectively, with 14 bases between them. The CDR3 extends over 15 amino acids. CDR3: CASSLAGGQLYGYTF. The CDR3 coding sequence is TGCGCCAGCAGCTTGGCCGGCGGACAGCTATATGGCTACACCTTC.

The chain employs TRBV19 and TRBJ2-7; 8 bases align to TRBD1. This CDR3 has 13 residues. Trimming at V came to 4 bases and at J to 5 bases, leaving 4 bases not matched to a gene. Germline V lookup: CDR1 LNHDA, CDR2 SQIVND (reference sequence). For the CDR3, the DNA is TGTGCCAGTAGTAGACAGGGGAGGAACGAGCAGTACTTC. This sequence encodes CASSRQGRNEQYF. The variable domain in full, completed from reference TRBV19 and TRBJ2-7, reads DGGITQSPKYLFRKEGQNVTLSCEQNLNHDAMYWYRQDPGQGLRLIYYSQIVNDFQKGDIAEGYSVSREKKESFPLTVTSAQKNPTAFYLCASSRQGRNEQYFGPGTRLTVT.

The chain joins TRBV7-7 to TRBJ2-5; TRBD2 aligns across 7 bases. Germline lookup yields CDR1 SSHAT and CDR2 FNYEAQ (reference sequence). The CDR3 has 15 amino acids. V gave up 0 bases and J gave up 1 base; unmatched junction bases: 2. The CDR3 here is CASSLAGGIQETQYF. DNA of the CDR3: TGTGCCAGCAGCTTAGCGGGGGGGATCCAAGAGACCCAGTACTTC.

The V gene is TRBV6-5, the J gene TRBJ1-2; TRBD1 matches at 7 bases. CDR1 and CDR2 from the germline V gene are MNHEY and SVGAGI. The CDR3 contains 13 residues. J lost 8 bases, V lost 2 bases, and 5 bases had no gene match. The CDR3 coding sequence is TGTGCCAGCAGTTACGGGACAGTTGACGGCTACACCTTC. Its translation is CASSYGTVDGYTF.

The chain has TRBV29-1 and TRBJ1-2; possibly TRBD1 for D (5 bases). Per the germline V gene, CDR1 is SQVTM and CDR2 is ANQGSEA. CDR3 size: 17 residues. The germline V and J ends were trimmed by 0 bases and 0 bases, with 17 bases remaining between them. This CDR3 reads CSVEDLTAPRANYGYTF. CDR3 sequence (DNA): TGCAGCGTTGAAGATCTGACAGCGCCTAGAGCTAACTATGGCTACACCTTC.

The CDR3 loop is CASSYGGGTEAFF. CDR3 nucleotide sequence: TGTGCCAGCAGTTACGGGGGGGGCACTGAAGCTTTCTTT. The V call is TRBV6-6, the J call TRBJ1-1, with D possibly matching TRBD1 (5 bases). The germline V gene encodes CDR1 MNHNY and CDR2 SVGAGI (reference sequence). Trimming took off 2 bases at V and 4 bases at J, with 8 bases between the two ends. This CDR3 is 13 amino acids long.

V is TRBV7-9 and J is TRBJ1-6, with 7 bases fitting TRBD1. CDR1 and CDR2 from the germline V gene are SEHNR and FQNEAQ (reference sequence). Losses at the gene ends were 2 bases for V and 7 bases for J; bases not matched to a gene: 8. The CDR3 length is 16 residues. Here the CDR3 reads CASSLYRGVENSPLHF. CDR3 nucleotides: TGTGCCAGCAGCTTATACAGGGGAGTGGAGAATTCACCCCTCCACTTT.

The rearrangement joins TRBV7-6 to TRBJ1-1; D unclear. Germline V gene data show CDR1 as SGHVS and CDR2 as FNYEAQ. The germline V and J ends were trimmed by 5 bases and 1 base, with 23 bases remaining between them. The CDR3 contains 18 residues. The CDR3 is CASSPKYTDLGENTEAFF. The CDR3 nucleotides read TGTGCCAGCAGCCCCAAATACACCGATTTAGGAGAGAACACTGAAGCTTTCTTT.

V and J are TRBV23-1 and TRBJ2-2, with 10 bases lining up with TRBD1. TRBV23-1 is an ORF for which the function is uncertain. The ends lost 2 bases at V and 7 bases at J; junction bases unmatched: 16. The CDR3 extends over 19 amino acids. The CDR3 region is CASSQPRGNRDRGYGELFF. Written as DNA, the CDR3 is TGCGCCAGCAGTCAACCGCGAGGGAACCGGGACAGGGGATACGGGGAGCTGTTTTTT.

The chain joins TRBV7-9 to TRBJ2-7, with D possibly TRBD1 on 5 matching bases. In germline, CDR1 is SEHNR, CDR2 FQNEAQ (reference sequence). V lost 1 base and J lost 4, with 8 bases in between. The CDR3 contains 13 residues. CDR3 protein: CASSLGRQYEQYF. In DNA, the CDR3 is TGTGCCAGCAGCTTAGGTCGACAGTACGAGCAGTACTTC. The variable domain in full, with the rest retrieved from reference TRBV7-9 and TRBJ2-7, is DTGVSQNPRHKITKRGQNVTFRCDPISEHNRLYWYRQTLGQGPEFLTYFQNEAQLEKSRLLSDRFSAERPKGSFSTLEIQRTEQGDSAMYLCASSLGRQYEQYFGPGTRLTVT.

In this sample, this clone turned up a few times. The CDR3 is CASSDLSGTAVEQYF. CDR3 DNA: TGTGCCAGCAGTGATCTATCCGGGACAGCCGTCGAGCAGTACTTC. This chain connects TRBV6-1 to TRBJ2-7, with 7 nucleotides matching TRBD1. Trimming cost V 3 bases and J 6 bases; bases outside gene matches: 11. Germline V lookup: CDR1 MNHNS, CDR2 SASEGT. The CDR3 runs to 15 residues.

The gene calls are TRBV2 and TRBJ2-1; D is perhaps TRBD2 (6 bases). The CDR3 totals 16 residues. Trimming stripped 1 base from V and 4 bases from J, with 14 bases between. Germline lookup yields CDR1 SNHLY and CDR2 FYNNEI. This CDR3 is CASSEEGLASYNEQFF. CDR3 DNA sequence: TGTGCCAGCAGTGAAGAGGGACTCGCATCATACAATGAGCAGTTCTTC.